The T cell receptor (beta chain) under discussion was sequenced for a study of graft-versus-host responses after intestinal transplantation (dated by TCRdb to about 2021). About the study as a whole: Multivisceral, liver-intestinal, or isolated intestinal transplants were received by the recipients. Every recipient was given anti-thymocyte globulin induction, then maintenance tacrolimus and steroids for 3 to 4 years. Samples from three later patients were sequenced in-house on an Illumina MiSeq with MiXCR processing rather than by the commercial service. Alloreactive clones were identified by sequencing pre-transplant mixed lymphocyte reaction products and comparing these products with unstimulated pre-transplant donor and recipient T cells. Bulk TCR-beta CDR3 sequencing was used to track graft-versus-host and host-versus-graft alloreactive T cell clones in the graft, circulation and bone marrow after intestinal transplantation. The cohort enrolled under 30 intestinal transplant recipients, one of whom was a retransplant, and a few patients without pretransplant specimens were excluded. A peak of at least 4% donor T cells among recipient peripheral blood mononuclear cells was the definition used for donor T cell macrochimerism. Overall study outcomes, separate from this receptor: Early after transplant, peak levels of circulating GvH clones were found to be associated with declines in HvG clones. Conclusions were limited by the relatively low number and heterogeneity of intestinal transplant patients. GvH clones turned up in recipient bone marrow, with some appearing earlier in ileal mucosa or blood, a pattern consistent with an intestinal mucosal origin. Patients with donor T cell macrochimerism had high GvH to HvG T cell clonal ratios in their allografts.

Blood samples were collected up to 4 times in the first month after transplant and then at least monthly when available. Libraries were built with the immunoSEQ multiplex PCR assay. For most patients, genomic DNA was subjected to high-throughput TCR-beta CDR3 sequencing by Adaptive Biotechnologies. The study's own analysis went as follows. Adaptive's ImmunoSEQ software was the source of the TCR sequencing data for 18 patients, while a few other patients were processed with MiXCR and VDJtools. CDR3 nucleotide sequences shared by donor and recipient were removed because the origin of these sequences could not be assigned. At least 2-fold expansion over unstimulated cells and a minimum CFSE-low frequency of 0.002% (template counts) or 0.001% (read counts) were required for clones to be classified as alloreactive. Mappable clones were those detected in sequenced pre-transplant spleen, lymph node, or MLR CFSE-low populations of the donor or recipient. The cumulative frequency of alloreactive clones was calculated as a percentage of all sequences, weighted by copy number. TCRdb limited this immuneACCESS table to in-frame rearrangements with V and J called. A share of clones is missing; checked studies link under half to unresolved V genes, and the rest is unexplained. V and J calls and clone size come straight from that table; D and trimming were deduced from the DNA. The sample table contains some 39,000 clones; only one count was recorded for 93% of them. Around 3.6% of the sample is taken by the ten largest.

Remarks on this clone: Its antigen is not yet known. No clone much larger than this one lies a single base away; base qualities are absent.

The material sequenced was PBMCs, taken almost 750 days after intestinal transplantation. The sequence derives from a human patient who received an intestinal transplant, so some T cells may come from the graft donor.

The CDR3 amino acid sequence is: CASSLSVTSSSTDTQYF. The DNA sequence is as follows: TGTGCCAGCAGCTTATCGGTGACTTCCTCTAGCACAGATACGCAGTATTTT. Rearrangement joined TRBV11-1 to TRBJ2-3, with no D gene named confidently. CDR1 and CDR2 are read off the germline V gene (reference sequence) as SGHAT and FQDESV. V was cut back by 2 bases and J by 0 bases, leaving a gap of 15 bases between them. The CDR3 covers 17 residues, taking in both the cysteine and the phenylalanine. Solely the CDR3 DNA is kept, with 51 bases framed from the first base. Supplemented by the reference TRBV11-1 and TRBJ2-3 proteins around the CDR3, the complete variable domain is EAEVAQSPRYKITEKSQAVAFWCDPISGHATLYWYRQILGQGPELLVQFQDESVVDDSQLPKDRFSAERLKGVDSTLKIQPAELGDSAMYLCASSLSVTSSSTDTQYFGPGTRLTVL.